The source of this T cell receptor (beta chain) is a study of CD8+ T cells in alopecia areata (dated by TCRdb to the late 2010s). For context, the study as a whole: The treated patients, all with moderate-to-severe alopecia areata, were enrolled in an open-label pilot trial of oral tofacitinib given at 5 to 10 mg twice daily. Tofacitinib was administered for 6 to 18 months, and 6 months of follow-up off drug were then conducted to assess delayed response and recurrence. The SALT score, which quantifies the percentage of affected scalp surface area, was used to measure disease severity in treated patients. The study used high-throughput TCRbeta sequencing to examine T cell clonal expansion in alopecia areata, in both the C3H/HeJ mouse model and human patients. In humans, TCRbeta sequencing was performed on scalp tissue and on sorted CD4+ and CD8+ peripheral blood T cells from healthy controls and from patients with patchy or totalis/universalis alopecia areata. Tofacitinib-treated patients had biopsies at baseline and at 4 and 24 weeks of treatment, with a later scalp biopsy in several patients. Scalp clonality was compared among normal scalp (n=4), patchy alopecia areata scalp (n=8), and alopecia totalis/universalis scalp (n=8). RNA came from the PAXgene miRNA kit for fixed scalp, the miRNeasy kit for PBMCs, and the RNeasy kit for mouse skin. TCRbeta CDR3 regions were amplified by immunoSEQ multiplex PCR using 35 Vbeta forward and 13 Jbeta reverse primers. Summary of the overall study and its limitations: Resident alphabeta T cells in normal human skin are also sequenced, complicating scalp TCR repertoire analysis, unlike mouse skin dominated by gammadelta T cells. Compared with normal scalp, lesional scalp had higher clonality and more expanded CD8+ clones, particularly in alopecia totalis/universalis, a pattern that suggests antigenic drive. Shared TCR sequences between patients were less evident than in mice, which may be partly attributable to HLA diversity in the patient population. Tofacitinib significantly lowered scalp clonality and the number of expanded CD8+ clones among the top 100 scalp clones. Because the treated cohort was small and had just a single nonresponder, larger studies are needed to establish links between baseline CD8+ expansion and response. Many expanded lesional clones were found to persist in scalp and blood during tofacitinib treatment, and relapse after treatment cessation may be partly explained by this persistence.

Remarks on this clone: Its antigen remains unidentified. There are no base qualities to consult, and no much larger clone falls within one base.

The CDR3 numbers 15 residues from cysteine through phenylalanine. Only CDR3 DNA remains: 45 bases, in frame from the first base. According to the germline V gene, CDR1 reads MGHRA and CDR2 reads YSYEKL. V drops 0 bases and J drops 0 bases, leaving 7 bases in between. The time point label for this specimen denotes: about 5 months on oral tofacitinib. The treatment or condition label of this sample denotes: oral pan-JAK inhibitor, 5-10 mg twice daily. Lesional scalp punch biopsies and peripheral blood were obtained from alopecia areata patients. PBMCs were separated by density centrifugation and stained for CD3, CD4 and CD8, after which CD4+ and CD8+ T cells were sorted on a FACSAria. Library preparation used the immunoSEQ multiplex PCR assay. To provide template for TCR sequencing, every sample had RNA extracted and reverse transcribed into cDNA. First-strand cDNA was synthesized with SuperScript III using a 2:1 mix of oligo-dT and random hexamers. A synthetic immune receptor repertoire was used to gauge amplification bias, and whatever bias remained was removed computationally. The authors' pipeline ran thus. Raw reads were preprocessed for error removal, and CDR3 was defined according to IMGT conventions as running from the conserved cysteine to phenylalanine. Clonality was computed by normalizing Shannon entropy by log2 of the number of productive unique TCRs and subtracting the result from 1. CD4 or CD8 identity of scalp clones was inferred by cross-referencing scalp TCRbeta sequences with sorted blood CD4 and CD8 repertoires. TCRdb took over this immuneACCESS table, retaining in-frame rearrangements with V and J assigned. Such tables are incomplete; in checked studies, under half of the missing clones stem from an unresolved V gene, and the remainder is unexplained. For V, J and clone size, that table is used; D and trimming come from the DNA. This sample lists 190,000 or so clones; about 60% were detected once. The ten largest account for 10% to 15% of the sample.

Sequencing was performed on CD8+ T cells sorted from blood, taken at week 24, from a patient treated with tofacitinib. The chain is encoded by TRBV4-1 joined to TRBJ2-3; no D gene call is confident. The clonotype comes from a human donor with alopecia areata. Here the CDR3 is given as CASSQEYKSTDTQYF. The sequenced DNA is TGCGCCAGCAGCCAAGAATACAAAAGCACAGATACGCAGTATTTT.